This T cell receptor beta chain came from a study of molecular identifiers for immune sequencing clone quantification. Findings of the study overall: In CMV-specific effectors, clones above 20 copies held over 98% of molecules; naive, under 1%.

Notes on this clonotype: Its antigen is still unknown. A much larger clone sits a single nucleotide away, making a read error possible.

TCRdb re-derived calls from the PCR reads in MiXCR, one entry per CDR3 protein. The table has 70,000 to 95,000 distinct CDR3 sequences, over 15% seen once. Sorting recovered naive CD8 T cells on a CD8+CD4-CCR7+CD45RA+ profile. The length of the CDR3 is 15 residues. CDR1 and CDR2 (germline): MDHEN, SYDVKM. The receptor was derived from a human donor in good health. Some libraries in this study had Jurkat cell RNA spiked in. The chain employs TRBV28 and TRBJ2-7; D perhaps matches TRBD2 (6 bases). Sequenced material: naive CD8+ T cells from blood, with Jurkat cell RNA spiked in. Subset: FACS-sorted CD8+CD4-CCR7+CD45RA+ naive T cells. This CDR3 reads CAGSFGTVSSYEQYF. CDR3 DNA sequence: TGTGCCGGCAGTTTTGGGACTGTGAGCTCCTACGAGCAGTACTTC.